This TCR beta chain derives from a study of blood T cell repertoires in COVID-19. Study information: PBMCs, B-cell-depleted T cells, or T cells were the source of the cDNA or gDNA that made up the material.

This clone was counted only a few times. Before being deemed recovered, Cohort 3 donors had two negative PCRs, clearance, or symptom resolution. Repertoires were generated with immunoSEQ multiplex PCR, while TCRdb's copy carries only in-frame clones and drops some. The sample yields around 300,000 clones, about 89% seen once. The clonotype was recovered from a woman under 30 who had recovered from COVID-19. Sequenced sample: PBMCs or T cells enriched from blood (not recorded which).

The CDR3 here is CASSEIPNTGELFF. CDR3 DNA: TGCGCCAGCAGCGAGATACCGAACACCGGGGAGCTGTTTTTT. The chain has TRBV5-1 and TRBJ2-2, with D uncertain. This CDR3 spans 14 amino acids. V dropped 4 bases and J dropped 0 bases, with 7 bases sitting between them. In germline, CDR1 is SGHRS, CDR2 YFSETQ.